These 28 T cell receptor beta chains were sequenced from one sample in a study of cytomegalovirus exposure and HLA in healthy donors. The PCR ran on 60 Vbeta and 13 Jbeta primers. The protocol was immunoSEQ multiplex PCR, while the TCRdb copy is restricted to in-frame clones and leaves out a portion. The profile shows some 130,000 clones, around 74% of them singletons. Sequenced sample: PBMCs. The origin of the receptors is a male donor in good health and CMV-seronegative.

This clone was detected a few times. The rearrangement links TRBV28 to TRBJ1-5, with TRBD1 matching 8 bases. The CDR3 runs to 16 residues. V lost 5 bases to trimming and J lost 0 bases; unmatched junction nucleotides: 6. Germline CDR1 MDHEN, CDR2 SYDVKM. CDR3 sequence reads: CASSLTGANSNQPQHF. The CDR3 bases are TGTGCCAGCAGTCTGACAGGGGCGAATAGCAATCAGCCCCAGCATTTT.

V is TRBV29-1 and J is TRBJ2-1, with D possibly TRBD1 on 6 matching bases. The CDR3 is 16 residues long. Trimming pared 2 bases from V and 7 bases from J, leaving 21 bases between. Germline V gene lookup returns CDR1 SQVTM and CDR2 ANQGSEA. The CDR3, as DNA: TGCAGCGTTGAAAGGGGGATACAGGTCCCAACAAATGAGCAGTTCTTC. It encodes CSVERGIQVPTNEQFF.

On this clone: The same CDR3 also results from other DNA sequences found in this sample. The chain is built from TRBV10-3 and TRBJ2-7; TRBD1 matches at 8 bases. The germline gives CDR1 ENHRY, CDR2 SYGVKD. Germline trimming cut 4 bases from V and 2 bases from J; bases unmatched to any gene: 1. The CDR3 is 13 amino acids. CDR3: CAISGDRTYEQYF. The CDR3 nucleotides are TGTGCCATCAGTGGGGACAGGACCTACGAGCAGTACTTC.

This chain connects TRBV18 to TRBJ2-7, with TRBD1 matching 9 bases. J gave up 6 bases and V 3 bases, and 9 bases lay outside the gene matches. The CDR3 runs 15 residues. Germline lookup yields CDR1 KGHSH and CDR2 LQKENI. The CDR3 loop reads CASSPTRTGEGEQYF. The CDR3 DNA sequence: TGTGCCAGCTCACCGACAAGGACAGGGGAGGGCGAGCAGTACTTC.

This clone has just a few counts. V is TRBV28 and J is TRBJ1-3, with D maybe TRBD1 (6 bases). The V gene lost 6 bases and the J gene lost 3 bases, with 15 bases spanning the gap. This CDR3 comprises 15 residues. The germline V gene has CDR1 MDHEN and CDR2 SYDVKM. In DNA form, the CDR3 reads TGTGCCAGCAGGCCAGGGGCTGTTGATGGAAACACCATATATTTT. Amino acid sequence: CASRPGAVDGNTIYF.

The V and J genes are TRBV18 and TRBJ2-7; D might be TRBD2 (5 bases). CDR1 and CDR2 (germline): KGHSH, LQKENI. The CDR3 contains 14 residues. V lost 6 bases and J 4 bases, leaving 16 bases between the germline ends. CDR3 in DNA: TGTGCCAGCTCGCCCCTGAGGGAGCGGTACGAGCAGTACTTC. It codes for CASSPLRERYEQYF.

The chain has TRBV10-3 and TRBJ2-2, with 10 bases that match TRBD2. This CDR3 comprises 14 residues. The V gene's germline CDR1 is ENHRY and CDR2 SYGVKD. The V and J ends lost 8 bases and 4 bases, in that order; junction bases with no gene match: 4. The CDR3 sequence is CAIGGLASTGELFF. The CDR3 coding sequence is TGTGCCATCGGGGGACTAGCGTCCACCGGGGAGCTGTTTTTT.

In its sample, this clone was seen once. V gene TRBV9 combines with J gene TRBJ1-5, with a weak D call TRBD1 (6 bases). Germline CDR1 and CDR2: SGDLS and YYNGEE. V was shortened by 3 bases and J by 6 bases, with 13 bases between the two germline ends. The CDR3 covers 14 residues. CDR3: CASSAGTQGQPQHF. As DNA, the CDR3 is TGTGCCAGCAGCGCCGGGACACAGGGTCAGCCCCAGCATTTT.

This clone has only a few counts. V gene TRBV28 combines with J gene TRBJ1-2; 9 bases fit TRBD1. V was pared by 6 bases and J by 4 bases, with 6 bases of the junction left unmatched. CDR1 and CDR2 from the germline V gene are MDHEN and SYDVKM. The length of the CDR3 is 14 residues. The CDR3: CASRSGQGSYGYTF. CDR3 DNA sequence: TGTGCCAGCAGATCAGGACAGGGGAGCTATGGCTACACCTTC.

CDR3 in DNA: TGTGCCAGCAGCTTAGAGGGCAGGGGTAGTTCACCCCTCCACTTT. Its protein is CASSLEGRGSSPLHF. The genes are TRBV7-2 and TRBJ1-6; tentatively, D is TRBD1 (6 bases). Germline CDR1 is SGHTA and CDR2 is FQGNSA. The germline V and J ends were trimmed by 1 base and 9 bases, with 13 bases remaining between them. CDR3 length: 15 amino acids.

This clone came up a few times. V and J are TRBV9 and TRBJ1-6; D remains ambiguous. The germline V gene has CDR1 SGDLS and CDR2 YYNGEE. V shed 2 bases and J shed 3 bases, with 9 bases lying between them. CDR3 length: 15 amino acids. CDR3 bases: TGTGCCAGCAGCGTGAGGCCGGACTATAATTCACCCCTCCACTTT. This sequence encodes CASSVRPDYNSPLHF.

Only a few counts were recorded for this clone. This rearrangement joins TRBV7-8 to TRBJ2-1; a possible D gene is TRBD1 (6 bases). CDR3 length: 14 amino acids. CDR1 is SGHVS and CDR2 is FQNEAQ in the germline V gene. Deletions cut 4 bases from V and 2 bases from J, with 9 bases between. The CDR3 sequence is CASSYRDTYNEQFF. CDR3 DNA: TGTGCCAGCAGCTACCGGGACACCTACAATGAGCAGTTCTTC. The full variable domain, in which reference TRBV7-8 and TRBJ2-1 provide the parts outside the CDR3, is GAGVSQSPRYKVAKRGQDVALRCDPISGHVSLFWYQQALGQGPEFLTYFQNEAQLDKSGLPSDRFFAERPEGSVSTLKIQRTQQEDSAVYLCASSYRDTYNEQFFGPGTRLTVL.

This clone was observed a single time. CDR3 DNA sequence: TGTGCCAGCTCACCACCGGAGACGACCTCTGGAAACACCATATATTTT. Protein: CASSPPETTSGNTIYF. The chain is built from TRBV18 and TRBJ1-3; no reliable D call. With 0 bases removed from V and 0 bases from J, the gap between germline ends came to 9 bases. CDR1 KGHSH and CDR2 LQKENI come from the germline V gene. The CDR3 extends over 16 amino acids.

V is TRBV2 and J is TRBJ1-1, with a weak D call TRBD1 (6 bases). CDR3 size: 15 residues. The ends were cut back, 3 bases at V and 12 bases at J, with 23 bases in the middle. Germline loops: CDR1 SNHLY, CDR2 FYNNEI. The CDR3 sequence: CASSDGGAQGTMPFF. In DNA form, the CDR3 reads TGTGCCAGCAGTGATGGAGGAGCGCAGGGGACGATGCCTTTCTTT.

The V and J genes are TRBV18 and TRBJ2-7; the match to TRBD2 covers 8 bases. Per the germline V gene, CDR1 is KGHSH and CDR2 is LQKENI. Trimming at V came to 3 bases and at J to 5 bases, leaving 9 bases not matched to a gene. The CDR3 has 15 amino acids. The CDR3 bases are TGTGCCAGCTCACCTTGGTCCAGCGGGAGCCACGAGCAGTACTTC. Its protein product is CASSPWSSGSHEQYF.

This clone was found a few times. J is TRBJ2-7 and V is TRBV14, with 7 bases identical to TRBD2. In germline, CDR1 is SGHDN, CDR2 FVKESK. This CDR3 is 13 amino acids long. J was trimmed by 3 bases and V by 6 bases; bases with no gene match: 5. The CDR3 protein is CASSVASGYEQYF. DNA for the CDR3: TGTGCCAGCAGTGTGGCTAGCGGCTACGAGCAGTACTTC.

About this clone: One end of the junction is discordant with germline, which a read error may explain. The genes are TRBV7-9 and TRBJ2-5; 12 bases align to TRBD2. The CDR3 length is 15 residues. Germline lookup yields CDR1 SEHNR and CDR2 FQNEAQ (reference sequence). The CDR3 nucleotides read TGTTCCAGCAGCTTAGACGGGACTAGCGGGGAGACCCAGTACTTC. Protein product: CSSSLDGTSGETQYF.

The rearrangement links TRBV7-2 to TRBJ2-3; 10 nucleotides agree with TRBD2. This CDR3 has 16 residues. The germline V gene encodes CDR1 SGHTA and CDR2 FQGNSA. Trimming took 6 bases from V and 1 from J; bases not matched to a gene: 7. This CDR3 is CASRGSGGTRTDTQYF. Here the CDR3 DNA reads TGTGCCAGCAGGGGTAGCGGGGGGACCCGCACAGATACGCAGTATTTT.

This chain connects TRBV7-3 to TRBJ2-1; D not resolved. CDR1 and CDR2 from the germline V gene are SGHTA and FQGTGA. Trimming shortened V by 2 bases and J by 0 bases, and 5 bases separated the two germline ends. The length of the CDR3 is 14 residues. The CDR3 loop reads CASSLDSSYNEQFF. The CDR3 nucleotides are TGTGCCAGCAGCTTAGACTCCTCCTACAATGAGCAGTTCTTC. The full variable domain, completed using reference TRBV7-3 and TRBJ2-1, is GAGVSQTPSNKVTEKGKYVELRCDPISGHTALYWYRQSLGQGPEFLIYFQGTGAADDSGLPNDRFFAVRPEGSVSTLKIQRTERGDSAVYLCASSLDSSYNEQFFGPGTRLTVL.

V and J are TRBV28 and TRBJ2-3; 9 bases are a match to TRBD1. The V gene's germline CDR1 is MDHEN and CDR2 SYDVKM. CDR3 size: 17 residues. The ends lost 2 bases at V and 0 bases at J; junction bases unmatched: 6. The CDR3 here is CASSLRDRAHSTDTQYF. CDR3 nucleotides: TGTGCCAGCAGTTTAAGGGACAGGGCTCATAGCACAGATACGCAGTATTTT.

The chain is built from TRBV6-1 and TRBJ2-7; TRBD2 matches at 10 bases. Germline V gene data show CDR1 as MNHNS and CDR2 as SASEGT. J lost 3 bases, V lost 7 bases, and 3 bases had no gene match. The CDR3 extends over 13 amino acids. In DNA, the CDR3 is TGTGCCAGCAAGCGGGAGGGGGGCTACGAGCAGTACTTC. This encodes CASKREGGYEQYF.

The chain carries TRBV11-3 and TRBJ2-7, with TRBD2 matching 13 bases. The CDR3 sequence is 15 residues long. J gave up 2 bases and V 4 bases, and 2 bases lay outside the gene matches. CDR1 is SGHNT and CDR2 is YENEEA in the germline V gene. CDR3 sequence (DNA): TGTGCCAGCAGCTCGGGACTAGCGGGACCCTACGAGCAGTACTTC. Translating it yields CASSSGLAGPYEQYF.

V is TRBV25-1 and J is TRBJ2-5; no definite D call. Between the trimmed V and J ends, which lost 5 bases and 0 bases, there was a span of 10 bases. From germline, CDR1 is MGHDK and CDR2 SYGVNS. This CDR3 spans 14 amino acids. CDR3: CASSPPADQETQYF. DNA for the CDR3: TGTGCCAGCAGTCCCCCCGCAGACCAAGAGACCCAGTACTTC.

This sequence joins TRBV7-6 and TRBJ2-1; possible D gene TRBD1, 6 bases. Trimming pared 4 bases from V and 4 bases from J, leaving 14 bases between. CDR3 length equals 15 residues. Per the germline V gene, CDR1 is SGHVS and CDR2 is FNYEAQ. The CDR3: CASSSRDTRYNEQFF. The CDR3 bases are TGTGCCAGCAGCTCAAGGGACACCCGGTACAATGAGCAGTTCTTC.

The V gene is TRBV5-1, the J gene TRBJ2-1, with 13 positions matching TRBD2. The CDR3 has 16 residues. V shed 2 bases and J 3 bases; nucleotides not matched to a gene: 2. Looked up from germline, CDR1 is SGHRS and CDR2 is YFSETQ. CDR3 sequence reads: CASSLLAGGVYNEQFF. The CDR3 coding sequence is TGCGCCAGCAGCTTACTAGCGGGAGGGGTCTACAATGAGCAGTTCTTC.

This clone has a handful of counts. V usage is TRBV9 and J usage is TRBJ2-1, with 8 positions matching TRBD2. Germline V lookup: CDR1 SGDLS, CDR2 YYNGEE. V lost 0 bases to trimming and J lost 2 bases; unmatched junction nucleotides: 1. This CDR3 contains 15 residues. CDR3 sequence (DNA): TGTGCCAGCAGCGTAGAAGCGGGAGCCTACAATGAGCAGTTCTTC. Protein product: CASSVEAGAYNEQFF.

The genes are TRBV6-5 and TRBJ1-2; a possible D gene is TRBD1 (5 bases). Germline V gene sequence: CDR1 MNHEY, CDR2 SVGAGI. The V end lost 4 bases, the J end lost 3 bases, and 18 bases lay between the germline ends. The CDR3 has 16 residues. CDR3 sequence (DNA): TGTGCCAGCAGTTCAACCGTCGGACGGGGGGACTATGGCTACACCTTC. Its protein product is CASSSTVGRGDYGYTF.

The chain has TRBV28 and TRBJ2-5, with D perhaps TRBD1 (6 bases). This CDR3 is 14 amino acids long. CDR1 is MDHEN, CDR2 SYDVKM, per germline. The V and J ends lost 5 bases and 0 bases respectively, with 10 bases between them. The CDR3 region is CASSKGTHQETQYF. CDR3 coding DNA: TGTGCCAGCAGTAAGGGGACACACCAAGAGACCCAGTACTTC.